These T cell receptor beta chains were read from a single sample in a study of blood T cell repertoires in COVID-19. The repertoire was sequenced with immunoSEQ multiplex PCR; TCRdb's copy has only in-frame clones and lacks some. The sample records about 130,000 clones, about 79% being singletons. The sample comprised peripheral blood. Receptors originate from a middle-aged man with active or convalescent COVID-19. Both conserved end residues are part of each CDR3. A D gene is named only where the DNA matches it firmly. Some rows have no size entry. The others give once, few or many, or a class for an expanded clone.

size: NA
J: TRBJ2-1
D: TRBD2
V: TRBV3-1/TRBV3-2
DNA: TGTGCCAGCAGTCCCCCGGGACTAGCGTACAATGAGCAGTTCTTC
CDR3: CASSPPGLAYNEQFF

size: NA
J: TRBJ2-5
D: TRBD2
V: TRBV11-3
DNA: TGTGCCAGCAGCTTGAGCGGGACTAGCGGCGGGCAAGAGACCCAGTACTTC
CDR3: CASSLSGTSGGQETQYF

size: NA
J: TRBJ1-2
D: NA
V: TRBV7-2
DNA: TGTGCCAGCAGCTTAGGGGCGAACTATGGCTACACCTTC
CDR3: CASSLGANYGYTF

size: NA
J: TRBJ2-1
D: NA
V: TRBV21-1
DNA: TGTGCCAGCAGCGCAAGGGGAAGCGGGAGGGCCCCCTACAATGAGCAGTTCTTC
CDR3: CASSARGSGRAPYNEQFF

size: NA
J: TRBJ2-3
D: NA
V: TRBV2
DNA: TGTGCCAGCAGTGAAGCGCTTCTCGGGATCACAGATACGCAGTATTTT
CDR3: CASSEALLGITDTQYF

size: NA
J: TRBJ2-7
D: TRBD1
V: TRBV30
DNA: TGTGCCTGGCGGGACAGGCGATACGAGCAGTACTTC
CDR3: CAWRDRRYEQYF

size: NA
J: TRBJ1-1
D: TRBD1
V: TRBV18
DNA: TGTGCCAGCTCACCACGGACCTTGGGGACAGGGGAGGTAGGGAACACTGAAGCTTTCTTT
CDR3: CASSPRTLGTGEVGNTEAFF

size: NA
J: TRBJ1-1
D: TRBD1
V: TRBV4-1
DNA: TGCGCCAGCAGCCCCACGGGACAGGGGAACACTGAAGCTTTCTTT
CDR3: CASSPTGQGNTEAFF

size: NA
J: TRBJ2-5
D: NA
V: TRBV6-2/TRBV6-3
DNA: TGTGCCAGCAGTCGACTGCTGAAAGAGACCCAGTACTTC
CDR3: CASSRLLKETQYF

size: NA
J: TRBJ1-1
D: NA
V: TRBV12-3/TRBV12-4
DNA: TGTGCCAGCAGTTTTGTATCGCGTACTCAAGCTTTCTTT
CDR3: CASSFVSRTQAFF

size: once
J: TRBJ2-3
D: TRBD2
V: TRBV20-1
DNA: TGCAGTGCTAGTATCCCTAGCGGGACCTTCACAGATACGCAGTATTTT
CDR3: CSASIPSGTFTDTQYF

size: once
J: TRBJ2-2
D: TRBD2
V: TRBV6-5
DNA: TGTGCCAGCAGGGGAGGGGTCAGCTTTACCGGGGAGCTGTTTTTT
CDR3: CASRGGVSFTGELFF

size: NA
J: TRBJ2-7
D: NA
V: TRBV4-3
DNA: TGCGCCAGCAGCCAAGGTCGGGAGTGGTCGGAGTACGAGCAGTACTTC
CDR3: CASSQGREWSEYEQYF

size: NA
J: TRBJ1-3
D: NA
V: TRBV5-4
DNA: TGTGCCAGCAGCTTGGGGGGGCCCTTCTCTGGAAACACCATATATTTT
CDR3: CASSLGGPFSGNTIYF

size: NA
J: TRBJ1-1
D: NA
V: TRBV3-1/TRBV3-2
DNA: TGTGCCAGCGGGAGTGCCTGGGGGGGGAACACTGAAGCTTTCTTT
CDR3: CASGSAWGGNTEAFF

size: NA
J: TRBJ1-4
D: TRBD1
V: TRBV19
DNA: TGTGCCAGTAGCCCCTTGGGGACAGGGTTAGAAAAACTGTTTTTT
CDR3: CASSPLGTGLEKLFF

size: NA
J: TRBJ2-7
D: NA
V: TRBV3-1/TRBV3-2
DNA: TGTGCCAGCAGCCAACTATACGGGGAAGGGCAGTACTTC
CDR3: CASSQLYGEGQYF

size: NA
J: TRBJ1-2
D: TRBD1
V: TRBV7-2
DNA: TGTGCCAGCAGCTTGGGACAGGAGGCCTATGGCTACACCTTC
CDR3: CASSLGQEAYGYTF

size: NA
J: TRBJ1-3
D: NA
V: TRBV9
DNA: TGTGCCAGCAGCGTAGTGGACAGAAAGCCCTCTGGAAACACCATATATTTT
CDR3: CASSVVDRKPSGNTIYF

size: NA
J: TRBJ2-3
D: NA
V: TRBV30
DNA: TGTGCCTCCCAGAAGGGCGGGAAAGCAAATACGCAGTATTTT
CDR3: CASQKGGKANTQYF

size: NA
J: TRBJ2-2
D: TRBD2
V: TRBV9
DNA: TGTGCCAGCAGCGTAACCAGCGGGAGTAGTATTGGGGAGCTGTTTTTT
CDR3: CASSVTSGSSIGELFF

size: once
J: TRBJ2-5
D: TRBD1
V: TRBV9
DNA: TGTGCCAGCAGCGTGGATGGACAGGGAAGGGGAGAGACCCAGTACTTC
CDR3: CASSVDGQGRGETQYF

size: NA
J: TRBJ1-2
D: NA
V: TRBV29-1
DNA: TGCAGCGTTGGTTCAGGGAAAATTGGGATGGGCTACACCTTC
CDR3: CSVGSGKIGMGYTF

size: NA
J: TRBJ2-3
D: NA
V: TRBV6-4
DNA: TGTGCCAGCAGTGACTCGGCGGGGAGCACAGATACGCAGTATTTT
CDR3: CASSDSAGSTDTQYF

size: NA
J: TRBJ2-3
D: TRBD2
V: TRBV7-2
DNA: TGTGCCAGCGGCACCGGGACTAGCGGGGCTGATACGCAGTATTTT
CDR3: CASGTGTSGADTQYF

size: NA
J: TRBJ1-2
D: TRBD1
V: TRBV9
DNA: TGTGCCAGCAGCGTAGAGAGGACAGGGAATGGCTACACCTTC
CDR3: CASSVERTGNGYTF

size: NA
J: TRBJ1-6
D: TRBD1
V: TRBV7-2
DNA: TGTGCCAGCAGCACCCGAATGCAGGGGGATTCACCCCTCCACTTT
CDR3: CASSTRMQGDSPLHF

size: NA
J: TRBJ2-4
D: NA
V: TRBV5-1
DNA: TGCGCCAGCAGCTTGGTCCAGGCCAAAAACATTCAGTACTTC
CDR3: CASSLVQAKNIQYF

size: once
J: TRBJ1-3
D: NA
V: TRBV5-1
DNA: TGCGCCAGCGGGGGGTCTGATGGAAACACCATATATTTT
CDR3: CASGGSDGNTIYF

size: NA
J: TRBJ2-1
D: TRBD2
V: TRBV11-2
DNA: TGTGCCAGCAGCTTAGCGGGAGGGAATAATGAGCAGTTCTTC
CDR3: CASSLAGGNNEQFF

size: once
J: TRBJ1-1
D: NA
V: TRBV4-1
DNA: TGCGCCAGCAGCCTCCGACTGGAAGGCACTGAAGCTTTCTTT
CDR3: CASSLRLEGTEAFF

size: once
J: TRBJ1-1
D: TRBD1
V: TRBV5-1
DNA: TGCGCCAGCAGCTTGGTGGCAGGGGGAGCTGAAGCTTTCTTT
CDR3: CASSLVAGGAEAFF

size: many
J: TRBJ1-1
D: NA
V: TRBV7-2
DNA: TGTGCCAGCAGCTTAACCCTTAGGGGCAGGACTGAAGCTTTCTTT
CDR3: CASSLTLRGRTEAFF

size: NA
J: TRBJ2-2
D: TRBD2
V: TRBV2
DNA: TGTGCCAGCAGCGGGGGACTAGCGGGAGGGCGGACCGGGGAGCTGTTTTTT
CDR3: CASSGGLAGGRTGELFF

size: NA
J: TRBJ1-2
D: NA
V: TRBV30
DNA: TGTGCCTGGGGGACGGGGTCTAACTATGGCTACACCTTC
CDR3: CAWGTGSNYGYTF

size: NA
J: TRBJ2-1
D: NA
V: TRBV5-5
DNA: TGTGCCAGCAGACGGAGCAGCATCCGGATCAACAATGAGCAGTTCTTC
CDR3: CASRRSSIRINNEQFF

size: NA
J: TRBJ1-1
D: TRBD1
V: TRBV6-1
DNA: TGTGCCAGCAGTTCCCCTGGGACAGCTATTGAAGCTTTCTTT
CDR3: CASSSPGTAIEAFF

size: NA
J: TRBJ2-3
D: NA
V: TRBV29-1
DNA: TGCAGCGTTGGGAGAAGTGGTACGCAGTATTTT
CDR3: CSVGRSGTQYF

size: NA
J: TRBJ1-1
D: TRBD1
V: TRBV30
DNA: TGTGCCTGGAGTTTAGGGACAGAGGGGACTGAAGCTTTCTTT
CDR3: CAWSLGTEGTEAFF

size: few
J: TRBJ2-2
D: NA
V: TRBV5-5
DNA: TGTGCCAGCAGCTTGGGGCCGGGAGCTGTAGGGGCCGGGGAGCTGTTTTTT
CDR3: CASSLGPGAVGAGELFF

size: NA
J: TRBJ2-6
D: TRBD1
V: TRBV5-5
DNA: TGTGCCAGCAGCCCCCATGTGCCGGGACAGACAAGCTCTGGGGCCAACGTCCTGACTTTC
CDR3: CASSPHVPGQTSSGANVLTF

size: NA
J: TRBJ2-1
D: NA
V: TRBV9
DNA: TGTGCCAGCAGCACCCGAGGCGGGAATGAGCAGTTCTTC
CDR3: CASSTRGGNEQFF

size: NA
J: TRBJ2-3
D: NA
V: TRBV24-1
DNA: TGTGCCACCAGTGATTTATTCGGACTAACAGATACGCAGTATTTT
CDR3: CATSDLFGLTDTQYF

size: NA
J: TRBJ2-7
D: TRBD1
V: TRBV6-5
DNA: TGTGCCAGCAGGCCCGGAGGACAGGGTTCGGCGGGGCGGTACTTC
CDR3: CASRPGGQGSAGRYF

size: NA
J: TRBJ1-6
D: NA
V: TRBV5-1
DNA: TGCGCCAGCAGCTTGGCCTTTGTAGGGGCAGGTTCACCCCTCCACTTT
CDR3: CASSLAFVGAGSPLHF

size: NA
J: TRBJ2-1
D: TRBD2
V: TRBV7-9
DNA: TGTGCCAGCAGCTTCTCTAGCGGGATGGATGAGCAGTTCTTC
CDR3: CASSFSSGMDEQFF

size: NA
J: TRBJ2-7
D: TRBD1
V: TRBV18
DNA: TGTGCCAGCTCACCACCGTCCGGACAGGGGAAAGGGGAGCAGTACTTC
CDR3: CASSPPSGQGKGEQYF

size: NA
J: TRBJ2-3
D: TRBD2
V: TRBV6-4
DNA: TGTGCCAGCAGCCAGCGGGGGAGCACAGATACGCAGTATTTT
CDR3: CASSQRGSTDTQYF

size: few
J: TRBJ2-7
D: TRBD1
V: TRBV27
DNA: TGTGCCAGCAGTTTATCGGGGCAGGGGGTAGGGGAGCAGTACTTC
CDR3: CASSLSGQGVGEQYF

size: NA
J: TRBJ1-2
D: TRBD1
V: TRBV19
DNA: TGTGCCAGTAGTGCCGGACAGGGGTTTGCCTATGGCTACACCTTC
CDR3: CASSAGQGFAYGYTF

size: NA
J: TRBJ2-7
D: NA
V: TRBV19
DNA: TGTGCCAGTAGTCGCCTTATCGGGTACGAGCAGTACTTC
CDR3: CASSRLIGYEQYF

size: NA
J: TRBJ2-2
D: TRBD1
V: TRBV10-3
DNA: TGTGCCATCAGTGAAGGTAGAATCGGACAGGGGGACGCCGGGGAGCTGTTTTTT
CDR3: CAISEGRIGQGDAGELFF

size: once
J: TRBJ1-6
D: NA
V: TRBV30
DNA: TGTGCCTGGAGTCCCCAGGACACCATGAACTCACCCCTCCACTTT
CDR3: CAWSPQDTMNSPLHF

size: NA
J: TRBJ2-1
D: NA
V: TRBV5-4
DNA: TGTGCCAGCAGCTTTACAGGGACCAATGAGCAGTTCTTC
CDR3: CASSFTGTNEQFF